The 17 T cell receptor beta chains presented below share a single source sample, sequenced in a study of T cell responses to AZD1222 COVID-19 vaccine. Sequenced by immunoSEQ multiplex PCR; TCRdb stores in-frame clones only, minus some. The sample comprises about 100,000 clones, roughly 88% of which are singletons, and approximately 2.8% rests with the top ten. The sequencing used peripheral blood, collected on day 0 of AZD1222 vaccination. Receptors were obtained from an adult in good health.

The rearrangement links TRBV27 to TRBJ2-1; TRBD1 matches 7 bases. CDR1 and CDR2 (germline): MNHEY, SMNVEV (reference sequence). With V trimmed by 3 bases and J by 4 bases, 24 bases remained unmatched. The CDR3 consists of 21 residues. CDR3: CASSFYPYERDRVTRYNEQFF. The CDR3 DNA reads as TGTGCCAGCAGTTTTTATCCCTACGAACGAGACAGGGTTACTAGATACAATGAGCAGTTCTTC.

There are a few counts of this clone. CDR3 bases: TGTGCCAGCAGCTCCCACCGGACTAGCGGTGACAATGAGCAGTTCTTC. Translated, it gives CASSSHRTSGDNEQFF. This chain connects TRBV5-4 to TRBJ2-1; TRBD2 aligns across 10 bases. This CDR3 comprises 16 residues. The trim removed 3 bases at V and 5 bases at J, leaving 8 bases unmatched. The V gene's germline CDR1 is SGHNT and CDR2 YYREEE (reference sequence).

The chain joins TRBV19 to TRBJ1-1, with D maybe TRBD1 (6 bases). This CDR3 has 16 residues. Germline CDR1 LNHDA, CDR2 SQIVND (reference sequence). The V end was cut by 5 bases, the J end by 4 bases, with 20 bases between. CDR3: CASSRSTGPMGTEAFF. The CDR3 coding sequence is TGTGCCAGTAGTCGGTCGACAGGCCCAATGGGCACTGAAGCTTTCTTT.

The chain recombines TRBV7-9 with TRBJ2-2; D remains unclear. CDR1 SEHNR and CDR2 FQNEAQ come from the germline V gene (reference sequence). The germline V and J ends were trimmed by 3 bases and 2 bases, with 4 bases remaining between them. The CDR3 runs to 13 residues. The CDR3: CASSFLNTGELFF. The CDR3 nucleotides are TGTGCCAGCAGCTTTTTAAACACCGGGGAGCTGTTTTTT. The full variable domain, rest sourced from reference TRBV7-9 and TRBJ2-2, is DTGVSQNPRHKITKRGQNVTFRCDPISEHNRLYWYRQTLGQGPEFLTYFQNEAQLEKSRLLSDRFSAERPKGSFSTLEIQRTEQGDSAMYLCASSFLNTGELFFGEGSRLTVL.

The rearrangement links TRBV5-1 to TRBJ1-2; D is perhaps TRBD1 (6 bases). Trimming pared 3 bases from V and 5 bases from J, leaving 17 bases between. Looked up from germline, CDR1 is SGHRS and CDR2 is YFSETQ. The CDR3 has 15 amino acids. The CDR3 loop reads CASSSSGRGVYGYTF. The CDR3 DNA reads as TGCGCCAGCAGCTCCTCTGGCAGGGGAGTTTATGGCTACACCTTC.

The rearrangement joins TRBV18 to TRBJ1-6; D ambiguous. Germline V gene lookup returns CDR1 KGHSH and CDR2 LQKENI. The V end was cut by 4 bases, the J end by 8 bases, with 9 bases between. The CDR3 consists of 13 residues. CDR3 bases: TGTGCCAGCTCACGGAATATAGATTCACCCCTCCACTTT. Protein sequence: CASSRNIDSPLHF.

This chain uses TRBV27 with TRBJ2-7; D remains unclear. Trimming shortened V by 5 bases and J by 6 bases, and 8 bases separated the two germline ends. Germline CDR1 is MNHEY and CDR2 is SMNVEV (reference sequence). The CDR3 runs to 11 residues. CDR3 loop: CASSPTGEQYF. Written as DNA, the CDR3 is TGTGCCAGCAGTCCGACCGGCGAGCAGTACTTC.

This chain links TRBV10-1 with TRBJ2-7; D unresolved. The V and J ends lost 8 bases and 13 bases respectively, with 24 bases between them. The CDR3 loop spans 13 amino acids. Germline V gene data show CDR1 as WNHNN and CDR2 as SYGVQD (reference sequence). CDR3: CASRVGQFPVNYF. Written as DNA, the CDR3 is TGCGCCAGCCGCGTGGGTCAGTTCCCCGTAAACTACTTC.

J is TRBJ1-2 and V is TRBV5-6, with TRBD1 identical over 7 bases. This CDR3 region has 13 residues. Trimming removed 4 bases from V and 8 bases from J; junction bases left unmatched: 8. Germline V gives CDR1 SGHDT, CDR2 YYEEEE. This CDR3 is CASSLTGVEGYTF. The CDR3 nucleotides read TGTGCCAGCAGCCTAACAGGGGTGGAGGGCTACACCTTC. Supplemented by reference TRBV5-6 and TRBJ1-2, the full variable domain reads DAGVTQSPTHLIKTRGQQVTLRCSPKSGHDTVSWYQQALGQGPQFIFQYYEEEERQRGNFPDRFSGHQFPNYSSELNVNALLLGDSALYLCASSLTGVEGYTFGSGTRLTVV.

The rearrangement uses TRBV28 and TRBJ2-1, with 7 nucleotides matching TRBD1. The germline V gene encodes CDR1 MDHEN and CDR2 SYDVKM. Trimming at V came to 10 bases and at J to 0 bases, leaving 3 bases not matched to a gene. The CDR3 has 13 amino acids. This chain's CDR3 is CATTGFSYNEQFF. The DNA for the CDR3 is TGTGCCACGACAGGGTTCTCCTACAATGAGCAGTTCTTC.

The chain combines TRBV5-5 with TRBJ1-1, with TRBD1 as a possible D gene (5 bases). V was trimmed by 0 bases and J by 0 bases, leaving 15 bases between them. The CDR3 sequence is 17 residues long. CDR1 SGHKS and CDR2 YYEKEE come from the germline V gene (reference sequence). The DNA of the CDR3 is TGTGCCAGCAGCTTGGGCAGGGAAGGGGATATGAACACTGAAGCTTTCTTT. Its protein is CASSLGREGDMNTEAFF.

The chain links TRBV5-6 to TRBJ2-3, with 10 bases matching TRBD2. Germline lookup yields CDR1 SGHDT and CDR2 YYEEEE. The CDR3 runs 15 residues. J gave up 9 bases and V 0 bases, and 7 bases lay outside the gene matches. As DNA, the CDR3 is TGTGCCAGCAGCTTGGTGGAACCACTAGCGGGGACGCAGTATTTT. Translation: CASSLVEPLAGTQYF.

The rearrangement joins TRBV18 to TRBJ1-2, with D possibly matching TRBD1 (5 bases). The CDR3 consists of 14 residues. Germline V gene lookup returns CDR1 KGHSH and CDR2 LQKENI. The V and J ends lost 2 bases and 2 bases respectively, with 9 bases between them. The CDR3 loop is CASSPSGENYGYTF. In DNA form, the CDR3 reads TGTGCCAGCTCACCATCGGGGGAGAACTATGGCTACACCTTC.

The chain couples TRBV6-5 to TRBJ2-3; D is uncertain. The length of the CDR3 is 14 residues. Germline V lookup: CDR1 MNHEY, CDR2 SVGAGI. V lost 7 bases to trimming and J lost 9 bases, with 20 bases between them. CDR3 region: CASTEGGPPRTQYF. Written as DNA, the CDR3 is TGTGCCAGCACCGAAGGTGGGCCTCCGAGGACGCAGTATTTT.

The chain employs TRBV10-3 and TRBJ2-7; D is undetermined. Trimming took 2 bases from V and 1 from J, leaving 12 bases between them. This CDR3 is 15 amino acids long. The V gene's germline CDR1 is ENHRY and CDR2 SYGVKD. CDR3 in amino acids: CAISESAPGSYEQYF. The CDR3 DNA sequence: TGTGCCATCAGTGAGAGTGCTCCCGGTTCCTACGAGCAGTACTTC.

This clone turned up a few times. The genes are TRBV7-2 and TRBJ2-2; 8 positions match TRBD1. The germline gives CDR1 SGHTA, CDR2 FQGNSA. The CDR3 is 16 residues long. V lost 5 bases and J lost 1; bases outside the gene matches: 6. CDR3 nucleotides: TGTGCCAGCAGCCTCGGACAGGGCTGGAACACCGGGGAGCTGTTTTTT. Its protein is CASSLGQGWNTGELFF.

The V call is TRBV10-3, the J call TRBJ2-1, with 7 bases that match TRBD2. The CDR3 runs to 17 residues. Per the germline V gene, CDR1 is ENHRY and CDR2 is SYGVKD. The trim removed 2 bases at V and 2 bases at J, leaving 9 bases unmatched. CDR3 in amino acids: CAISEAGRGNTYNEQFF. The CDR3 region has the DNA TGTGCCATCAGTGAGGCTGGGAGGGGCAATACCTACAATGAGCAGTTCTTC.